This T cell receptor beta chain was sequenced for a study of cytomegalovirus exposure and HLA in healthy donors (dated by TCRdb to 2016 to 2017). In terms of the full investigation: According to a later analysis, the approximately 130 validation repertoires were produced on the same platform as the 666 repertoires of the first cohort. Besides the first cohort of more than 650 subjects, a separate validation cohort made up of some 110 different subjects was used. The study was designed to test whether signatures of past pathogen exposure could be identified by cataloging public T cell receptors. To predict cytomegalovirus infection status, the study combined high-throughput TCR immunosequencing, statistical association of individual TCRs with disease status, and machine learning. Points the paper makes about the study in general: Across donors, most TCR sequences were observed very rarely, whereas some public TCRs were present in many individuals. The study listed approximately 150 TCR beta chains as associated with cytomegalovirus. All 120 or so repertoires were used to score co-occurrence in the validation cohort in a later analysis, because that analysis had no HLA typing for the cohort. The authors suggested that the approach could potentially be generalized to other disease states and immunological phenotypes. In vitro tests confirmed that a few of the cytomegalovirus-associated TCR beta chains recognize cytomegalovirus antigens. Of the cluster scores, around 95% were above 0 in a later analysis, which found that TCRs clustered in the first cohort also tended to co-occur in the 120 or so validation repertoires. The classifier was reported to diagnose cytomegalovirus status with high specificity and sensitivity in both the original and validation cohorts.

The CDR3 goes from the cysteine to the phenylalanine over 15 residues. The sequence is cut down to CDR3 DNA, 45 bases in frame from base 1. CDR1 SNHLY and CDR2 FYNNEI were looked up in the germline V gene. Trimming takes 6 bases off V and 1 base off J; junction bases not matched to a gene: 8. Libraries were constructed by the immunoSEQ multiplex PCR assay. Turning to the authors' computational methods: A statistical classification framework was built to diagnose cytomegalovirus status from the catalog of TCR beta chain sequences. Here the immuneACCESS table is served through TCRdb, limited to in-frame sequences with V and J called. Missing clones are a known gap in these copies; in checked studies unresolved V genes cover under half, and the rest lacks a known reason. V, J and clone size derive from that table, while D and trimming were established from the DNA sequence. In this sample the table shows 250,000 to 300,000 clones, nearly 90% of which occur a single time. Around 0.34% of the sample belongs to the ten largest clones.

Notes on this clone: Its antigen is still unknown. Within one base of it there is no much larger clone, and no base qualities were kept.

Separate from the approximately 700-subject first cohort, the validation cohort of 120 subjects was the group to which the donors belonged. The receptor's source is a woman aged 18-30 years in good health and CMV-seronegative. The sample taken for sequencing was PBMCs. The V and J genes are TRBV2 and TRBJ2-5; TRBD1 aligns with 7 central bases. The sequenced DNA is TGTGCCAGCAGGCCCCCGGGACAGAGCCAAGAGACCCAGTACTTC. This yields the protein CASRPPGQSQETQYF.